The present TCR beta chain was sequenced within a study of blood T cell repertoires in COVID-19. CDR1 and CDR2 from the germline V gene are SGHTA and FQGNSA. With 4 bases removed from V and 2 bases from J, the gap between germline ends came to 17 bases. This CDR3 spans 16 amino acids. Authors' methods: Amplification of reference gene primers provided the estimated nucleated cell counts. This table comes from immunoSEQ multiplex PCR, and its TCRdb copy is limited to in-frame clones, with some not included. D and trimming come from the DNA, and the V and J calls and clone size come from that table. This sample has about 220,000 clones; 82% occur once, and the top ten carry about 4.4%.

Sequencing was carried out using peripheral blood. The TCR comes from a woman between 65 and 79 years old with acute or convalescent COVID-19. The genes are TRBV7-2 and TRBJ1-2, with a weak D call TRBD1 (6 bases). The CDR3 sequence: CASSSISSTGNYGYTF. As DNA, the CDR3 is TGTGCCAGCAGCTCTATCTCTTCCACAGGGAACTATGGCTACACCTTC.